These 15 T cell receptor beta chains originate from one sample sequenced in a study of CD8 T cells in Susac syndrome. Reverse transcription of 0.5 to 1 ug RNA was performed with random hexamers. TCRdb re-analysed the immunoSEQ multiplex PCR reads in MiXCR, keeping a single row per CDR3 protein. Here the sample spans 100,000 or so distinct CDR3 sequences, around 94% being singletons. Sequences were obtained from CD4+ T cells from PBMCs. These receptor sequences come from a human donor with Susac syndrome.

This rearrangement joins TRBV12-3 or TRBV12-4 to TRBJ2-7, with 8 bases aligning to TRBD1. There are 14 residues in the CDR3. J was trimmed by 3 bases and V by 5 bases; bases with no gene match: 6. The CDR3 is CASSKGQGNYEQYF. The CDR3 DNA follows: TGTGCCAGCAGTAAAGGACAGGGCAACTACGAGCAGTACTTC.

This chain connects TRBV30 to TRBJ2-1; the D gene is possibly TRBD2 (5 bases). Trimming removed 0 bases from V and 8 bases from J, with 8 bases in between. The CDR3 consists of 12 residues. CDR1 is GTSNPN and CDR2 is SVGIG in the germline V gene (reference sequence). CDR3 bases: TGTGCCTGGAGTGTACTGAGGGATGAGCAGTTCTTC. Translation gives CAWSVLRDEQFF.

The CDR3 protein is CSVPRGEHNEQFF. CDR3 in DNA: TGCAGCGTTCCCCGGGGCGAACACAATGAGCAGTTCTTC. This chain connects TRBV29-1 to TRBJ2-1; D might be TRBD1 or TRBD2, each matching 5 bases. CDR1 and CDR2 from the germline V gene are SQVTM and ANQGSEA. The CDR3 is made up of 13 amino acids. V was shortened by 5 bases and J by 5 bases, with 13 bases between the two germline ends.

The table lists this clonotype with a count of one. The rearrangement links TRBV9 to TRBJ2-1; 9 bases agree with TRBD2. CDR3 length: 14 amino acids. CDR1 and CDR2 from the germline V gene are SGDLS and YYNGEE. Trimming at V came to 4 bases and at J to 8 bases, leaving 7 bases not matched to a gene. The CDR3 loop is CASSLSGTSYEQFF. In DNA form, the CDR3 reads TGTGCCAGCAGCCTCTCCGGGACTAGCTATGAGCAGTTCTTC.

J is TRBJ2-5 and V is TRBV29-1; D is perhaps TRBD1 (5 bases). The CDR3 spans 10 residues. Germline assignment: CDR1 SQVTM and CDR2 ANQGSEA. Trimming left V 6 bases short and J 7 bases short, with 9 bases between. The DNA for the CDR3 is TGCAGCGTACAGGAAGGGACCCAGTACTTC. It codes for CSVQEGTQYF.

The J gene is TRBJ2-7, the V gene TRBV30; 8 bases align to TRBD1. The CDR3 has 15 residues. Unmatched junction bases numbered 7, after V lost 3 bases and J lost 0 bases. From germline, CDR1 is GTSNPN and CDR2 SVGIG (reference sequence). CDR3: CAWSDRGISSYEQYF. CDR3 bases: TGTGCCTGGAGCGACAGGGGAATAAGCTCCTACGAGCAGTACTTC.

This CDR3 is CATASRGSYNEQFF. The CDR3 DNA reads TGTGCCACCGCTTCTAGAGGCTCCTACAATGAGCAGTTCTTC. The chain combines TRBV2 with TRBJ2-1; D gene uncertain. The V gene's germline CDR1 is SNHLY and CDR2 FYNNEI. The CDR3 is made up of 14 amino acids. V was clipped by 10 bases and J by 0 bases, with 13 bases between them.

This chain links TRBV9 with TRBJ2-1; possibly TRBD1 for D (5 bases). The CDR3 extends over 15 amino acids. Deletions cut 4 bases from V and 0 bases from J, with 11 bases between. The V gene's germline CDR1 is SGDLS and CDR2 YYNGEE. CDR3 region: CASSPRVSSYNEQFF. Written as DNA, the CDR3 is TGTGCCAGCAGCCCCAGGGTTAGCTCCTACAATGAGCAGTTCTTC.

The rearrangement joins TRBV24-1 to TRBJ2-5; D is ambiguous. The germline CDR1 and CDR2 sequences are KGHDR and SFDVKD. V was pared by 8 bases and J by 3 bases, with 6 bases between. The CDR3 is 11 amino acids. The CDR3 region is CATMQEETQYF. The CDR3 DNA follows: TGTGCCACCATGCAAGAAGAGACCCAGTACTTC.

V gene TRBV6-2 or TRBV6-3 combines with J gene TRBJ1-5, with D possibly matching TRBD1 (6 bases). CDR3 size: 16 residues. V dropped 2 bases and J dropped 0 bases, with 11 bases sitting between them. The germline CDR1 and CDR2 sequences are MNHEY and SVGEGT. The chain's CDR3 is CASSYAGADSNQPQHF. CDR3 in DNA: TGTGCCAGCAGTTACGCGGGGGCCGATAGCAATCAGCCCCAGCATTTT.

The CDR3 DNA sequence: TGTGCCACCAGCAGGGGACTACCCGAGGAGACCCAGTACTTC. Its translation: CATSRGLPEETQYF. V is TRBV15 and J is TRBJ2-5; 7 bases are a match to TRBD2. Trimming cost V 3 bases and J 5 bases; bases outside gene matches: 6. Germline V gene lookup returns CDR1 LNHNV and CDR2 YYDKDF (reference sequence). This CDR3 region has 14 residues.

This sequence joins TRBV7-3 and TRBJ2-1; 7 nucleotides align to TRBD2. The V and J ends lost 5 bases and 7 bases, in that order; junction bases with no gene match: 8. CDR1 is SGHTA, CDR2 FQGTGA, per germline. The CDR3 totals 14 residues. The CDR3 here is CASSRPGTINEQFF. Here the CDR3 DNA reads TGTGCCAGCAGCCGTCCCGGGACTATAAATGAGCAGTTCTTC.

The rearrangement uses TRBV2 and TRBJ2-3; D gene ambiguous. This CDR3 comprises 13 residues. V dropped 0 bases and J dropped 5 bases, with 6 bases sitting between them. The V gene's germline CDR1 is SNHLY and CDR2 FYNNEI. The CDR3, as DNA: TGTGCCAGCAGTGAAGCGCTTCAAGATACGCAGTATTTT. It specifies CASSEALQDTQYF.

The V call is TRBV30, the J call TRBJ1-4, with D possibly TRBD1 on 5 matching bases. Trimming shortened V by 3 bases and J by 8 bases, and 13 bases separated the two germline ends. Looked up from germline, CDR1 is GTSNPN and CDR2 is SVGIG (reference sequence). The CDR3 has 13 amino acids. CDR3 amino acids: CAWSGTIGEKLFF. The DNA of the CDR3 is TGTGCCTGGAGCGGGACCATTGGGGAAAAACTGTTTTTT. The whole variable domain, filled in from reference TRBV30 and TRBJ1-4, reads SQTIHQWPATLVQPVGSPLSLECTVEGTSNPNLYWYRQAAGRGLQLLFYSVGIGQISSEVPQNLSASRPQDRQFILSSKKLLLSDSGFYLCAWSGTIGEKLFFGSGTQLSVL.

DNA for the CDR3: TGCAGTGCTAGAGGGGCCGACTCACCCCTCCACTTT. Translation gives CSARGADSPLHF. This sequence joins TRBV20-1 and TRBJ1-6; no reliable D call. Trimming stripped 1 base from V and 10 bases from J, with 8 bases between. The germline V gene has CDR1 DFQATT and CDR2 SNEGSKA (reference sequence). The CDR3 is made up of 12 amino acids.